This entry lists 21 T cell receptor beta chains sequenced from one sample in a study of cytomegalovirus exposure and HLA in healthy donors. With 60 Vbeta and 13 Jbeta primers, the PCR was carried out. Sequencing used immunoSEQ multiplex PCR; TCRdb keeps in-frame clones, though not all of them. In total, the table holds some 110,000 clones. The sequenced material came from PBMCs. The source of these receptors is a man aged 18 to 30 in good health and CMV-seronegative.

V is TRBV6-5 and J is TRBJ2-7; 7 bases are shared with TRBD1. Germline CDR1 is MNHEY and CDR2 is SVGAGI. The V gene end was trimmed by 0 bases and the J gene end by 3 bases; junction bases not matched to a gene: 8. This CDR3 is 16 amino acids long. The CDR3 region is CASSYSVGQAFYEQYF. The CDR3 nucleotides read TGTGCCAGCAGTTACTCCGTCGGACAGGCTTTCTACGAGCAGTACTTC.

This chain joins TRBV30 and TRBJ2-7; 8 nucleotides align to TRBD1. Germline assignment: CDR1 GTSNPN and CDR2 SVGIG (reference sequence). This CDR3 spans 15 amino acids. V trimming: 0 bases; J trimming: 3 bases; junction bases outside the gene matches: 7. CDR3 coding DNA: TGTGCCTGGAGTGTACAAGTTGGACAGGGCTACGAGCAGTACTTC. This gives the protein CAWSVQVGQGYEQYF.

This CDR3 reads CSVSRGGGYTF. The CDR3 bases are TGCAGCGTTTCTCGGGGGGGCGGCTACACCTTC. The chain recombines TRBV29-1 with TRBJ1-2, with D possibly TRBD1 on 6 matching bases. CDR3 length: 11 residues. Germline V gives CDR1 SQVTM, CDR2 ANQGSEA. V was shortened by 5 bases and J by 8 bases, with 12 bases between the two germline ends. The full variable domain, completed using reference TRBV29-1 and TRBJ1-2, is SAVISQKPSRDICQRGTSLTIQCQVDSQVTMMFWYRQQPGQSLTLIATANQGSEATYESGFVIDKFPISRPNLTFSTLTVSNMSPEDSSIYLCSVSRGGGYTFGSGTRLTVV.

This rearrangement joins TRBV7-2 to TRBJ1-1; a possible D gene is TRBD1 (6 bases). The CDR3 is made up of 12 amino acids. V was pared by 10 bases and J by 1 base, with 10 bases between. Looked up from germline, CDR1 is SGHTA and CDR2 is FQGNSA. CDR3 sequence: CAIRTANTEAFF. The CDR3 DNA sequence: TGTGCCATCCGGACAGCGAACACTGAAGCTTTCTTT.

The chain carries TRBV28 and TRBJ2-1; 10 bases are a match to TRBD2. V trimming: 6 bases; J trimming: 7 bases; junction bases outside the gene matches: 6. Germline V gives CDR1 MDHEN, CDR2 SYDVKM. The CDR3 is made up of 14 amino acids. This chain's CDR3 is CASSPSGSFNEQFF. The CDR3 bases are TGTGCCAGCAGCCCTAGCGGGAGTTTTAATGAGCAGTTCTTC.

The V gene is TRBV6-1, the J gene TRBJ1-2; 8 nucleotides align to TRBD1. The CDR3 is 13 residues long. Per germline, CDR1 MNHNS and CDR2 SASEGT. Unmatched junction bases numbered 9, after V lost 7 bases and J lost 8 bases. In nucleotides, the CDR3 is TGTGCCAGCATCTACTCAGGGGGCGCGGGCTACACCTTC. As protein: CASIYSGGAGYTF.

This chain connects TRBV5-6 to TRBJ1-2; D gene unclear. CDR1 SGHDT and CDR2 YYEEEE come from the germline V gene. Trimming removed 1 base from V and 0 bases from J, with 10 bases in between. The CDR3 extends over 15 amino acids. This CDR3 reads CASSLPGRANYGYTF. CDR3 DNA: TGTGCCAGCAGCTTGCCAGGCAGAGCTAACTATGGCTACACCTTC.

The chain uses TRBV4-1 and TRBJ1-1; 8 bases line up with TRBD1. The V gene end was trimmed by 6 bases and the J gene end by 4 bases; junction bases not matched to a gene: 10. The CDR3 length is 15 residues. Germline V gene lookup returns CDR1 MGHRA and CDR2 YSYEKL. CDR3 amino acids: CASRRNDRGGTEAFF. CDR3 DNA sequence: TGCGCCAGCAGGCGTAACGACAGGGGCGGCACTGAAGCTTTCTTT.

The chain joins TRBV6-1 to TRBJ1-1; D unclear. V dropped 7 bases and J dropped 0 bases, with 15 bases sitting between them. In germline, CDR1 is MNHNS, CDR2 SASEGT. This CDR3 has 15 amino acids. CDR3 DNA sequence: TGTGCCAGCATCCCTCCGGGGTTCATGAACACTGAAGCTTTCTTT. Its translation: CASIPPGFMNTEAFF.

The V call is TRBV6-1, the J call TRBJ1-6; D ambiguous. The V end lost 9 bases, the J end lost 2 bases, and 8 bases lay between the germline ends. CDR3 length equals 13 residues. Looked up from germline, CDR1 is MNHNS and CDR2 is SASEGT. In DNA form, the CDR3 reads TGTGCCAGTAAGAGAGCCTATAATTCACCCCTCCACTTT. Its protein product is CASKRAYNSPLHF.

The chain recombines TRBV18 with TRBJ2-6, with TRBD1 matching over 9 bases. The CDR3 totals 18 residues. After removal of 2 bases from V and 0 bases from J, the junction contained 5 bases not matched to a gene. From germline, CDR1 is KGHSH and CDR2 LQKENI. CDR3 nucleotide sequence: TGTGCCAGCTCACCAATTGGACAGGGGTCCTCTGGGGCCAACGTCCTGACTTTC. Its translation is CASSPIGQGSSGANVLTF.

This chain joins TRBV30 and TRBJ2-7; 7 bases map to TRBD1. This CDR3 is built from 14 residues. J gave up 10 bases and V 2 bases, and 14 bases lay outside the gene matches. Germline V gene data show CDR1 as GTSNPN and CDR2 as SVGIG (reference sequence). CDR3 in amino acids: CAWSLSGTGAEQYF. The CDR3 DNA reads TGTGCCTGGAGTCTTTCCGGAACAGGGGCGGAACAGTACTTC.

V usage is TRBV7-9 and J usage is TRBJ1-1, with D unclear. The V end was cut by 5 bases, the J end by 1 base, with 14 bases between. The CDR3 length is 15 residues. CDR1 and CDR2 from the germline V gene are SEHNR and FQNEAQ (reference sequence). The CDR3 region has the DNA TGTGCCAGCAGCCCCTCCGTACTGTGGAACACTGAAGCTTTCTTT. Its translation is CASSPSVLWNTEAFF.

The chain employs TRBV6-4 and TRBJ2-4, with D uncertain. V lost 9 bases and J lost 2, with 8 bases in between. This CDR3 is built from 12 residues. Germline V gene lookup returns CDR1 MRHNA and CDR2 SNTAGT. The CDR3 region is CARRRTKNIQYF. The CDR3 region has the DNA TGTGCCAGGAGGCGGACCAAAAACATTCAGTACTTC.

J is TRBJ2-7 and V is TRBV30; 8 nucleotides match TRBD1. The CDR3 has 13 residues. J gave up 2 bases and V 5 bases, and 5 bases lay outside the gene matches. The germline CDR1 and CDR2 sequences are GTSNPN and SVGIG (reference sequence). CDR3 residues: CAWAQGATYEQYF. Written as DNA, the CDR3 is TGTGCCTGGGCTCAGGGGGCAACCTACGAGCAGTACTTC.

The gene calls are TRBV28 and TRBJ1-2, with TRBD1 as a possible D gene (6 bases). Germline V gives CDR1 MDHEN, CDR2 SYDVKM. The CDR3 contains 15 residues. With 4 bases removed from V and 6 bases from J, the gap between germline ends came to 18 bases. CDR3: CASSSRPNRADGYTF. CDR3 DNA sequence: TGTGCCAGCAGTTCGCGGCCTAACAGGGCCGATGGCTACACCTTC.

The chain combines TRBV5-6 with TRBJ1-1, with TRBD1 as a possible D gene (6 bases). Germline V CDR1 and CDR2: SGHDT, YYEEEE. V shed 0 bases and J shed 4 bases, with 13 bases lying between them. This CDR3 has 15 amino acids. CDR3 residues: CASSLVGGEGTEAFF. The CDR3 DNA is TGTGCCAGCAGCTTGGTAGGGGGTGAGGGCACTGAAGCTTTCTTT. Full variable domain (remainder filled in from reference TRBV5-6 and TRBJ1-1): DAGVTQSPTHLIKTRGQQVTLRCSPKSGHDTVSWYQQALGQGPQFIFQYYEEEERQRGNFPDRFSGHQFPNYSSELNVNALLLGDSALYLCASSLVGGEGTEAFFGQGTRLTVV.

This chain joins TRBV19 and TRBJ1-1; 7 bases match TRBD1. V shed 0 bases, J shed 12 bases, and the junction held 13 bases outside the gene matches. Looked up from germline, CDR1 is LNHDA and CDR2 is SQIVND (reference sequence). The CDR3 totals 15 residues. This CDR3 reads CASSIDWQGVGVSFF. CDR3 DNA: TGTGCCAGTAGTATAGATTGGCAGGGGGTCGGCGTATCTTTCTTT.

This chain links TRBV2 with TRBJ1-2; no definite D call. The length of the CDR3 is 9 residues. The germline V gene encodes CDR1 SNHLY and CDR2 FYNNEI. V was pared by 7 bases and J by 7 bases, with 4 bases between. CDR3 coding DNA: TGTGCCAGCAATATTGGCTACACCTTC. Amino acids: CASNIGYTF.

The rearrangement joins TRBV6-1 to TRBJ2-4; D is ambiguous. The ends were cut back, 7 bases at V and 7 bases at J, with 11 bases in the middle. Germline V CDR1 and CDR2: MNHNS, SASEGT. CDR3 length: 12 residues. The DNA of the CDR3 is TGTGCCAGCACCGAGGTAGTGAACATTCAGTACTTC. Translating it yields CASTEVVNIQYF.

This chain connects TRBV5-6 to TRBJ1-4, with 12 nucleotides matching TRBD1. V dropped 4 bases and J dropped 8; count of bases not matched to a gene: 6. The CDR3 is 15 amino acids. Germline V CDR1 and CDR2: SGHDT, YYEEEE. CDR3: CASSMGQGAGEKLFF. As DNA, the CDR3 is TGTGCCAGCAGCATGGGACAGGGGGCGGGGGAAAAACTGTTTTTT.